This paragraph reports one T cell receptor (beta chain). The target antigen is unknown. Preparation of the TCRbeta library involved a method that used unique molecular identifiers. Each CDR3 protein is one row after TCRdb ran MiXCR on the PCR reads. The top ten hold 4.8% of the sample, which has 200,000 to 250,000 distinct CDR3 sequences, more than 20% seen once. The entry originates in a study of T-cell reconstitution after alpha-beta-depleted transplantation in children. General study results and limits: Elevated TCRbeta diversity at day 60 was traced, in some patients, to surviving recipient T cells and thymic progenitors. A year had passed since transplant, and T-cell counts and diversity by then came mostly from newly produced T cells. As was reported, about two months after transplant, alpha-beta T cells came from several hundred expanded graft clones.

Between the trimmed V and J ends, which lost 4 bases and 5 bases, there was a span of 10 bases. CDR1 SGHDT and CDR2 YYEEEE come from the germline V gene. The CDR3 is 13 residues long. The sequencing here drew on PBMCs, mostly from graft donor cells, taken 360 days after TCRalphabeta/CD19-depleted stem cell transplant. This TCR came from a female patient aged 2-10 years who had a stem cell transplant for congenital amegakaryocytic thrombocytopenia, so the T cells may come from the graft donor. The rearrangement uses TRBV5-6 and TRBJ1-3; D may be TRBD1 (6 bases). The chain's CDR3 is CASSMGHRNTIYF. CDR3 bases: TGTGCCAGCAGCATGGGACACCGAAACACCATATATTTT. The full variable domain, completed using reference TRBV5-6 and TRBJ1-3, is DAGVTQSPTHLIKTRGQQVTLRCSPKSGHDTVSWYQQALGQGPQFIFQYYEEEERQRGNFPDRFSGHQFPNYSSELNVNALLLGDSALYLCASSMGHRNTIYFGEGSWLTVV.